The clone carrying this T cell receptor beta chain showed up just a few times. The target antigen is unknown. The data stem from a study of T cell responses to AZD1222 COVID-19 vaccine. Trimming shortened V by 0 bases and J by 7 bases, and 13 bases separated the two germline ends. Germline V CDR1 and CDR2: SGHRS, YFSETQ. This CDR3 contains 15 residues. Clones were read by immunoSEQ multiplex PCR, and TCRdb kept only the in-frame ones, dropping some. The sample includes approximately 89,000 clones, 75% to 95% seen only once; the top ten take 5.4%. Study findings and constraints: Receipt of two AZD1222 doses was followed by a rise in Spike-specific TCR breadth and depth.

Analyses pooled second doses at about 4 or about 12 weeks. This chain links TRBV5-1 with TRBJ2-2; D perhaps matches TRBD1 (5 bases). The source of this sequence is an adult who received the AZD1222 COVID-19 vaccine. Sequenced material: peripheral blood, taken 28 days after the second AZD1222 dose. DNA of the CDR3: TGCGCCAGCAGCTTGGCCTCTGGGGCCGGCGGGGAGCTGTTTTTT. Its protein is CASSLASGAGGELFF.